This passage covers 19 T cell receptor beta chains from one sample sequenced in a study of blood T cell repertoires in COVID-19. Assay used: immunoSEQ multiplex PCR; TCRdb lists only in-frame clones, some missing. Here the sample spans about 97,000 clones, around 87% being singletons. The sample comprised peripheral blood. The source is a human donor in a cohort sampled during active COVID-19.

V and J are TRBV7-9 and TRBJ2-2; maybe TRBD2 (7 bases). Germline CDR1 is SEHNR and CDR2 is FQNEAQ (reference sequence). The V and J ends lost 11 bases and 5 bases respectively, with 21 bases between them. This CDR3 region has 15 residues. Here the CDR3 reads CAFDRSGTTTGELFF. The CDR3 DNA reads TGTGCCTTCGATCGAAGCGGGACAACGACCGGGGAGCTGTTTTTT.

This clone has a single count. The chain combines TRBV3-1 (or the pseudogene TRBV3-2) with TRBJ2-7, with D possibly matching TRBD2 (5 bases). CDR3 size: 14 residues. Trimming shortened V by 1 base and J by 3 bases, and 10 bases separated the two germline ends. Germline values: CDR1 LGHDT, CDR2 YNNKEL (reference sequence). The CDR3 bases are TGTGCCAGCAGCCAAGTATCCGGGAACTACGAGCAGTACTTC. Translating gives CASSQVSGNYEQYF.

The chain combines TRBV6-5 with TRBJ2-7, with 12 bases identical to TRBD1. CDR3 length: 15 amino acids. Germline CDR1 is MNHEY and CDR2 is SVGAGI. Trimming at V came to 6 bases and at J to 2 bases, leaving 5 bases not matched to a gene. The CDR3 protein is CASSPGQGATYEQYF. In DNA form, the CDR3 reads TGTGCCAGCAGCCCGGGACAGGGGGCGACCTACGAGCAGTACTTC.

V and J are TRBV10-3 and TRBJ1-1; D is undetermined. The CDR3 contains 14 residues. Germline-derived CDR1 and CDR2 are ENHRY and SYGVKD. The V end was cut by 2 bases, the J end by 4 bases, with 11 bases between. CDR3 coding DNA: TGTGCCATCAGTGAGGGACGGGGAAGCACTGAAGCTTTCTTT. This translates into CAISEGRGSTEAFF.

The genes are TRBV28 and TRBJ2-3, with 8 positions matching TRBD2. The V segment lost 2 bases and the J segment 4 bases; nucleotides outside the gene matches: 14. This CDR3 has 18 amino acids. The germline V gene encodes CDR1 MDHEN and CDR2 SYDVKM. The CDR3 spells CASSLRRSGSVGADTQYF. As DNA, the CDR3 is TGTGCCAGCAGTTTACGGCGCAGCGGGAGCGTGGGGGCAGATACGCAGTATTTT.

The chain joins TRBV28 to TRBJ1-3, with D tentatively TRBD1 (6 bases). Germline CDR1 and CDR2: MDHEN and SYDVKM. The CDR3 covers 15 residues. V was trimmed by 1 base and J by 0 bases, leaving 7 bases between them. CDR3 bases: TGTGCCAGCAGTTTATACAGGGCCTCTGGAAACACCATATATTTT. Amino acids: CASSLYRASGNTIYF.

In nucleotides, the CDR3 is TGTGCCAGTAGTACCGGAGCTCCCGGCACAGATACGCAGTATTTT. Its protein product is CASSTGAPGTDTQYF. V gene TRBV19 combines with J gene TRBJ2-3; D not certain. Germline assignment: CDR1 LNHDA and CDR2 SQIVND (reference sequence). V lost 4 bases, J lost 1 base, and 12 bases lay in between. CDR3 size: 15 residues.

The chain couples TRBV7-2 to TRBJ2-5, with TRBD1 matching 10 bases. This CDR3 is 16 amino acids long. V shed 5 bases, J shed 4 bases, and the junction held 10 bases outside the gene matches. CDR1 and CDR2 (germline): SGHTA, FQGNSA. CDR3 residues: CASSQFGTGDGETQYF. Written as DNA, the CDR3 is TGTGCCAGCAGCCAATTCGGGACAGGGGATGGAGAGACCCAGTACTTC.

This rearrangement joins TRBV9 to TRBJ2-2; 9 positions agree with TRBD2. The junction had 3 bases not matched to a gene; V was cut back by 2 bases and J by 1 base. Germline CDR1 is SGDLS and CDR2 is YYNGEE. This CDR3 has 16 amino acids. In nucleotides, the CDR3 is TGTGCCAGCAGCGTCGGAGCGGGAGGGAACACCGGGGAGCTGTTTTTT. It translates to CASSVGAGGNTGELFF.

The chain carries TRBV3-1 (or the pseudogene TRBV3-2) and TRBJ1-1, with TRBD1 identical over 7 bases. V shed 4 bases, J shed 3 bases, and the junction held 11 bases outside the gene matches. The CDR3 consists of 16 residues. CDR1 is LGHDT, CDR2 YNNKEL, per germline (reference sequence). The CDR3 sequence is CASSLRQGPGDTEAFF. CDR3 DNA sequence: TGTGCCAGCAGCCTAAGACAGGGACCGGGGGACACTGAAGCTTTCTTT.

This chain connects TRBV6-2 or TRBV6-3 to TRBJ2-2; 13 bases match TRBD2. V lost 2 bases to trimming and J lost 7 bases; unmatched junction nucleotides: 4. This CDR3 contains 16 residues. Per the germline V gene, CDR1 is MNHEY and CDR2 is SVGEGT. The CDR3: CASSYGTSGIIGELFF. The CDR3 DNA is TGTGCCAGCAGTTACGGGACTAGCGGGATAATCGGGGAGCTGTTTTTT.

The rearrangement joins TRBV6-1 to TRBJ1-2; the match to TRBD1 covers 8 bases. CDR1 and CDR2 (germline): MNHNS, SASEGT. The CDR3 spans 17 residues. With 0 bases clipped from V and 8 bases from J, the junction kept 14 bases outside the gene matches. The CDR3 nucleotides are TGTGCCAGCAGTGAAGCGCGTCGAGGACAGGGATCTCGGGGCTACACCTTC. This sequence encodes CASSEARRGQGSRGYTF.

The rearrangement uses TRBV3-1 (or the pseudogene TRBV3-2) and TRBJ2-3; possible D gene TRBD1, 6 bases. Trimming removed 0 bases at V and 5 bases at J, with 18 bases between. CDR1 is LGHDT and CDR2 is YNNKEL in the germline V gene (reference sequence). This CDR3 contains 17 residues. DNA of the CDR3: TGTGCCAGCAGCCAAGATCACTCCAGGGGACGGATAGATACGCAGTATTTT. Amino acids: CASSQDHSRGRIDTQYF.

The chain couples TRBV11-2 to TRBJ1-1; D may be TRBD1 (5 bases). The CDR3 covers 13 residues. With 5 bases removed from V and 1 base from J, the gap between germline ends came to 8 bases. Germline CDR1 reads SGHAT; CDR2 reads FQNNGV. The CDR3 sequence is CASSTRENTEAFF. CDR3 DNA sequence: TGTGCCAGCAGCACCAGGGAGAACACTGAAGCTTTCTTT.

The chain carries TRBV12-3 or TRBV12-4 and TRBJ2-7; tentative D call: TRBD2 (5 bases). V lost 8 bases and J 6 bases, leaving 14 bases between the germline ends. This CDR3 region has 12 residues. CDR3 loop: CASADYSFEQYF. DNA for the CDR3: TGTGCCAGCGCCGACTATAGTTTCGAGCAGTACTTC.

The chain uses TRBV5-4 and TRBJ2-5, with a tentative D call TRBD2 (6 bases). V shed 0 bases and J shed 1 base, with 10 bases lying between them. CDR1 and CDR2 from the germline V gene are SGHNT and YYREEE (reference sequence). The CDR3 is 15 residues long. CDR3 loop: CASSLGLGPQETQYF. For the CDR3, the DNA is TGTGCCAGCAGCTTGGGACTAGGCCCCCAAGAGACCCAGTACTTC.

The chain joins TRBV19 to TRBJ2-2; 7 nucleotides agree with TRBD1. V shed 2 bases, J shed 7 bases, and the junction held 4 bases outside the gene matches. The V gene's germline CDR1 is LNHDA and CDR2 SQIVND (reference sequence). The CDR3 length is 14 residues. For the CDR3, the DNA is TGTGCCAGTAGTATACAGGGGGTCGGCGGGGAGCTGTTTTTT. It specifies CASSIQGVGGELFF. The whole variable domain, filled in from reference TRBV19 and TRBJ2-2, reads DGGITQSPKYLFRKEGQNVTLSCEQNLNHDAMYWYRQDPGQGLRLIYYSQIVNDFQKGDIAEGYSVSREKKESFPLTVTSAQKNPTAFYLCASSIQGVGGELFFGEGSRLTVL.

This chain uses TRBV6-5 with TRBJ1-6, with D unclear. CDR3 length equals 14 residues. The ends were cut back, 5 bases at V and 2 bases at J, with 7 bases in the middle. CDR1 is MNHEY, CDR2 SVGAGI, per germline. CDR3 protein: CASSLSTYNSPLHF. The CDR3 nucleotides are TGTGCCAGCAGTCTGAGTACCTATAATTCACCCCTCCACTTT.

The V call is TRBV7-9, the J call TRBJ2-3; 9 positions agree with TRBD1. The CDR3 contains 15 residues. The junction had 3 bases not matched to a gene; V was cut back by 2 bases and J by 3 bases. CDR1 and CDR2 (germline): SEHNR, FQNEAQ (reference sequence). The CDR3 loop is CASSLSGTGTDTQYF. The CDR3 DNA reads TGTGCCAGCAGCTTAAGCGGGACAGGGACAGATACGCAGTATTTT. Full variable domain (missing parts from reference TRBV7-9 and TRBJ2-3): DTGVSQNPRHKITKRGQNVTFRCDPISEHNRLYWYRQTLGQGPEFLTYFQNEAQLEKSRLLSDRFSAERPKGSFSTLEIQRTEQGDSAMYLCASSLSGTGTDTQYFGPGTRLTVL.